The present T cell receptor beta chain was sequenced within a study of T cells in Graves' hyperthyroidism and ophthalmopathy (dated by TCRdb to about 2019). At the level of the whole study: Peripheral blood samples were taken at initial diagnosis, before any treatment was given. To identify distinguishing TCR V-J signatures, a discovery cohort of about a hundred patients was used, comprising 40 to 45 with Graves' ophthalmopathy and under 60 with stable Graves' hyperthyroidism. An independent validation cohort of about 20 hyperthyroidism patients and approximately 16 patients who later progressed to ophthalmopathy tested prospective prediction of ophthalmopathy. For training and testing, the 95 to 100 patients in the discovery cohort were randomly divided in a 7:3 ratio. In addition, the study compared T-cell repertoires in thyroid tissue and in blood from five to seven Graves' hyperthyroidism patients. After sampling, hyperthyroidism patients received methimazole starting at 30 mg daily, and ophthalmopathy patients received high-dose intravenous methylprednisolone. TCR Vbeta CDR3 sequencing of roughly 140 peripheral blood samples (over 40 ophthalmopathy, roughly 74 hyperthyroidism and approximately 17 progressor patients) is reported in the paper.

The TCR beta CDR3 regions were amplified from the RNA transcripts. A first-round RT-PCR of the TCR CDR3 used the HTBI primer set with the Qiagen OneStep RT-PCR kit. The libraries were constructed in a second round of multiplex PCR and then size-selected and purified. The libraries were sequenced on an Illumina HiSeq2000 using paired-end 100 bp reads. The study's own analysis went as follows. SOAPnuke was used to process the raw data, throwing out any read that contained adapters or uncalled bases, had a mean Phred below 15, or lacked an exact constant-primer or identifier match. COPE v1.2.5 was used to merge the high-quality paired reads, and each unique nucleotide sequence was defined as a clonotype. MiTCR v1.1 was used to align clonotypes to the IMGT TRBV, TRBD and TRBJ reference segments. Only V-J combinations with frequency above 0.0001, covering 99.2% of repertoires, were analysed. The TCS score was defined as the ratio of F50 (clonal expansion) to E x V (chaos), calculated using BLOSUM62-based TCRdist between CDR3 peptides within each V-J. Welch's t-statistics and random forest reduced 514 V-J features to under 15, which were used in a naive Bayes classifier (R e1071). The public reads were reanalyzed by TCRdb: fastp trimming at Q25, MiXCR alignment, in-frame beta chains only. Here each entry gathers all rows of one CDR3 protein and keeps the most common genes and DNA. The V and J calls here are based on TCRdb, not the publication. For this sample the table gives more than 600,000 distinct CDR3 sequences, of which around 17% were detected only once. Over 7.5% of the sample lies in the top ten.

This clonotype appeared a few times. This clone's antigen is unknown. No base-level quality is on record; no much larger clone is a single base apart. Stable Graves' hyperthyroidism was defined as no progression to ophthalmopathy during 18 months of follow-up. Hyperthyroidism patients were aged 18 to 65 years and newly diagnosed, with disease duration of less than 2 months. Exclusion was applied to patients with uncontrolled infections, other autoimmune diseases, pregnancy or lactation. Diagnoses were based on clinical symptoms, serum thyroxine and TRAb, thyroid ultrasound and orbital computed tomography. PBMCs were isolated from 7.5 to 10 ml of fresh peripheral blood by Ficoll-Paque density gradient centrifugation. Trizol reagent was used to extract total RNA, and RNA quality was then checked on an Agilent 2100 Bioanalyzer. On the study overall, not on this receptor specifically: Sample size was not statistically predetermined, and blinding of investigators to group allocation was not performed. A model built on a 13 V-J signature distinguished ophthalmopathy from stable hyperthyroidism, reaching about 89% sensitivity and under 84% specificity in cross-validation and 80%/75% in testing. During validation, the model predicted progression to ophthalmopathy a median of around six months ahead of onset, with more than 60% sensitivity and about 72% specificity. Blood samples also contained most of the expanded thyroid clonotypes (frequency above 0.001), which suggests that blood repertoires may reflect thyroid immune responses.

The CDR3 spans 13 residues, from the cysteine through the phenylalanine. Just the 39-base CDR3 DNA is kept, in frame starting at base 1. In the germline V gene, CDR1 corresponds to MGHRA and CDR2 to YSYEKL. The germline ends are 7 bases apart after V is trimmed by 2 bases and J by 5 bases. Here the chain combines TRBV4-1 and TRBJ1-3; too little of a D gene remains to name it. The source material was blood. The sequence derives from a man aged 18 to 35 with Graves' hyperthyroidism. The sequenced DNA: TGCGCCAGCAGCCAAACCCCTAGAAACACCATATATTTT. It encodes CASSQTPRNTIYF.